A single sample is the source of the 3 T cell receptor beta chains below, sequenced in a study of human T cells and chemical hapten exposure. TCRdb fed the 5' RACE reads into MiXCR, producing one record per CDR3 protein. Of 75,000 or so distinct CDR3 sequences listed, 15% to 20% are singletons. Sequencing started from total RNA isolated from unfractionated whole blood. Every receptor here comes from a female donor in good health.

V is TRBV27 and J is TRBJ1-1, with TRBD1 matching over 7 bases. CDR1 and CDR2 (germline): MNHEY, SMNVEV (reference sequence). The CDR3 totals 12 residues. The junction had 5 bases not matched to a gene; V was cut back by 9 bases and J by 4 bases. The CDR3 reads CARHRGGTEAFF. CDR3 DNA: TGTGCCAGGCACAGGGGAGGCACTGAAGCTTTCTTT.

There are a few counts of this clonotype. V usage is TRBV7-2 and J usage is TRBJ1-3; D is uncertain. Germline V lookup: CDR1 SGHTA, CDR2 FQGNSA. Between the trimmed V and J ends, which lost 6 bases and 1 base, there was a span of 13 bases. The CDR3 contains 15 residues. DNA for the CDR3: TGTGCCAGCAGTAATCCCTTATTTTCTGGAAACACCATATATTTT. Encoded protein: CASSNPLFSGNTIYF.

Details on this clonotype: A much larger clone differs from this one at a single base, so this may be a read error. This chain uses TRBV9 with TRBJ1-5; TRBD1 agrees at 8 bases. Germline CDR1 reads SGDLS; CDR2 reads YYNGEE. This CDR3 contains 15 residues. CDR3 DNA: TGTGCCAGCAGCGTAGGTTCAGGGGGCGATCAGCCCCAGAATTTT. Protein: CASSVGSGGDQPQNF.